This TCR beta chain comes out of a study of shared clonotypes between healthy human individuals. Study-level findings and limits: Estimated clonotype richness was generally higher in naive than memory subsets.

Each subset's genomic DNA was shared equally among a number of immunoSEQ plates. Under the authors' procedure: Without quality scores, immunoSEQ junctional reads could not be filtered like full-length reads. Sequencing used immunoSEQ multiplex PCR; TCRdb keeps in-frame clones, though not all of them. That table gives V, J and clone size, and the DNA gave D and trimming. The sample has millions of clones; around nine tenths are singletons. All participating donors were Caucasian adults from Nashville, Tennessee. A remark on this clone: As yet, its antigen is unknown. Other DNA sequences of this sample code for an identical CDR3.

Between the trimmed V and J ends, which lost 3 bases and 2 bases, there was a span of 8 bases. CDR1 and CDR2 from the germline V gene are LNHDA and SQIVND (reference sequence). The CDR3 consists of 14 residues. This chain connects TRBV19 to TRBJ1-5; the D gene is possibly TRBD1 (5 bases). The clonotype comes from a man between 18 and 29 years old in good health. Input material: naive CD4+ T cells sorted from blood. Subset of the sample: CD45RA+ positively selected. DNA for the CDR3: TGTGCCAGTAGTATTTTGGGGGGCAATCAGCCCCAGCATTTT. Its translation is CASSILGGNQPQHF.